The T cell receptor (beta chain) under discussion was sequenced for a study of T cell changes during pregnancy in multiple sclerosis. The CDR3 loop spans 14 amino acids. Germline V CDR1 and CDR2: MNHNS, SASEGT. V dropped 3 bases and J dropped 8; count of bases not matched to a gene: 5. Generated by immunoSEQ multiplex PCR, the TCRdb table keeps only in-frame clones and is missing some. The sample comprises tens of thousands of clones, around 93% of which are singletons, and about 4% rests with the top ten. The receptor was derived from a female donor with multiple sclerosis, enrolled in a pregnancy study. The chain is built from TRBV6-1 and TRBJ2-1, with 9 nucleotides matching TRBD1. Here the sequenced sample was CD8+ T cells from peripheral blood mononuclear cells, taken in the second trimester of pregnancy. The CDR3: CASSEGQGGDEQFF. The CDR3 DNA reads TGTGCCAGCAGTGAGGGACAGGGCGGCGATGAGCAGTTCTTC.